One T cell receptor (beta chain) is described in this entry. Its cognate antigen is unknown. Produced via immunoSEQ multiplex PCR; TCRdb's table is partial and in-frame only. The sample includes roughly 120,000 clones, 94% of them seen just once. This CDR3 spans 17 amino acids. Germline lookup yields CDR1 LNHDA and CDR2 SQIVND (reference sequence). V lost 4 bases to trimming and J lost 3 bases; unmatched junction nucleotides: 11. Before surgery, patients took at least one anti-epileptic drug. This entry comes from a study of brain T cells in children with intractable seizures. General study results and limits: Only CDR3 sequence similarity suggested viral specificity, without known HCMV serostatus.

The TCR comes from a boy younger than two with hemimegalencephaly and intractable seizures. The sample here was peripheral blood, taken at surgery. The rearrangement links TRBV19 to TRBJ1-4, with 7 nucleotides matching TRBD1. The CDR3 here is CASSTSTGASSNEKLFF. The CDR3 nucleotides read TGTGCCAGTAGTACCTCTACAGGGGCCTCCTCTAATGAAAAACTGTTTTTT.